This T cell receptor beta chain was sequenced for a study of cytomegalovirus exposure and HLA in healthy donors. The PCR contained 60 Vbeta and 13 Jbeta primers. Assay: immunoSEQ multiplex PCR; the TCRdb copy retains only in-frame clones and omits some. Among approximately 100,000 clones, roughly 79% were seen once, and the ten largest hold roughly 3.8%. V lost 6 bases and J 0 bases, leaving 12 bases between the germline ends. This CDR3 comprises 16 residues. CDR1 and CDR2 (germline): MNHNY, SVGAGI (reference sequence). As concerns this clone: The target antigen is unknown.

Study-level results: The productive fraction for most TCR beta V segments was about 90% or about 30% in an earlier analysis. Most TCR sequences were rare, but some public TCRs occurred in many donors. With later analysis, a missense DCLRE1C variant became linked to TCR beta V- and J-gene trimming.

What was sequenced was PBMCs. The sequence was obtained from a middle-aged woman in good health and CMV-seronegative. The gene calls are TRBV6-6 and TRBJ2-6; no definite D call. The CDR3 here is CASSHGGRSGANVLTF. DNA of the CDR3: TGTGCCAGCAGCCACGGCGGTCGCTCTGGGGCCAACGTCCTGACTTTC.